This TCR beta chain derives from a study of blood T cell repertoires in COVID-19. The overall study: Collection of acute and convalescent COVID-19 samples took place in the United States, Italy and Spain. From T cells, B-cell-depleted T cells, or PBMCs came the material, which was cDNA or gDNA.

Per the study methods: Amplification from reference gene primers served as the basis for estimated nucleated cell counts. Assay used: immunoSEQ multiplex PCR; TCRdb lists only in-frame clones, some missing. Clonal size and the V and J genes are those of that table, whereas D and trimming came from the DNA. The table shows some 250,000 clones, with about four fifths occurring only once. This clonotype was sampled from a man aged 25 to 40 who had recovered from COVID-19. Sequencing was done on a sample of peripheral blood.

CDR3 loop: CASSKGSPSIPGNYGYTF. The CDR3 DNA is TGTGCCAGCAGCAAAGGTTCCCCGTCTATACCCGGTAACTATGGCTACACCTTC. The rearrangement links TRBV21-1 to TRBJ1-2. TRBV21-1 is designated a pseudogene. There are 18 residues in the CDR3.